This T cell receptor beta chain was captured in a study of regulatory T cells in long-lasting Graves disease. This clonotype showed up many times. Arm-PCR of CDR3 regions and iRepertoire HTBI primers were the basis on which TCR beta libraries were built. From the multiplex PCR reads, TCRdb called clonotypes with MiXCR, one entry per CDR3 protein. The sample lists about 540,000 distinct CDR3 sequences, less than 15% seen once, with 10% in the top ten. The time point here: newly diagnosed GD, antithyroid drugs for less than 3 months. With RNA extracted from PBMCs as input, the TCR library was made. CDR1 SGHTA and CDR2 FQGNSA come from the germline V gene. The CDR3 is made up of 19 amino acids. Trimming stripped 5 bases from V and 1 base from J, with 25 bases between. These same records also appear under a second study, on T cells in Graves' hyperthyroidism and ophthalmopathy. From that report: In simple terms, a model built on 13 V-J features told ophthalmopathy apart from stable hyperthyroidism.

The chain carries TRBV7-2 and TRBJ2-3, with D possibly matching TRBD2 (5 bases). Sequencing was performed on peripheral blood mononuclear cells (PBMCs), taken at new diagnosis, from a patient treated with antithyroid drugs. This clonotype was obtained from a man aged 25 to 45 with Graves disease. The CDR3 sequence: CASSPKEWPPQRGTDTQYF. The DNA for the CDR3 is TGTGCCAGCAGCCCCAAGGAATGGCCCCCTCAGAGGGGCACAGATACGCAGTATTTT. Complete variable domain (other parts from reference TRBV7-2 and TRBJ2-3): GAGVSQSPSNKVTEKGKDVELRCDPISGHTALYWYRQSLGQGLEFLIYFQGNSAPDKSGLPSDRFSAERTGGSVSTLTIQRTQQEDSAVYLCASSPKEWPPQRGTDTQYFGPGTRLTVL.